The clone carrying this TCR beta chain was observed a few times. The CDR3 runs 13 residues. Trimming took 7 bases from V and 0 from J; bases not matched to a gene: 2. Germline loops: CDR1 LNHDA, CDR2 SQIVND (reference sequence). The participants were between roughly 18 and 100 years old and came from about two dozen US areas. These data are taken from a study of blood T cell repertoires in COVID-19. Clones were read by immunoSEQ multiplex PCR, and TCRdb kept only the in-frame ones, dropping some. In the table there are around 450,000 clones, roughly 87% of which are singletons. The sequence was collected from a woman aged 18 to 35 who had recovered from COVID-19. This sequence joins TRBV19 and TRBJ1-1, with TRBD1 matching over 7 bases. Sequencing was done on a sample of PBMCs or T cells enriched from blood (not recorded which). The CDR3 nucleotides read TGTGCCAGTACGGACAGGATGAACACTGAAGCTTTCTTT. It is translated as CASTDRMNTEAFF.